The 5 T cell receptor beta chains presented below share a single source sample, sequenced in a study of blood T cell repertoires in COVID-19. Method: immunoSEQ multiplex PCR; TCRdb's copy keeps in-frame clones and lacks some. The data show about 270,000 clones, about 88% seen once. Sequenced: PBMCs or T cells enriched from blood (not recorded which). Receptor source: a woman between 50 and 59 years old who had recovered from COVID-19.

The chain is built from TRBV11-2 and TRBJ2-3; perhaps TRBD2 as D (6 bases). CDR1 is SGHAT, CDR2 FQNNGV, per germline. The ends were cut back, 4 bases at V and 1 base at J, with 15 bases in the middle. The CDR3 is made up of 16 amino acids. In DNA form, the CDR3 reads TGTGCCAGCAGCTCAGGAGGGCGGGGAGGCACAGATACGCAGTATTTT. It is translated as CASSSGGRGGTDTQYF.

The chain employs TRBV27 and TRBJ2-7; TRBD2 is a possible D gene (7 bases). The CDR3 length is 13 residues. The germline V gene has CDR1 MNHEY and CDR2 SMNVEV (reference sequence). The V end was cut by 6 bases, the J end by 4 bases, with 13 bases between. CDR3 DNA: TGTGCCAGCAGCCTAGGGGGGGGGTACGAGCAGTACTTC. This gives the protein CASSLGGGYEQYF.

This chain connects TRBV11-2 to TRBJ2-1, with D tentatively TRBD2 (6 bases). Germline lookup yields CDR1 SGHAT and CDR2 FQNNGV. The V end lost 4 bases, the J end lost 0 bases, and 13 bases lay between the germline ends. The CDR3 covers 16 residues. Written as DNA, the CDR3 is TGTGCCAGCAGCTGGCGGGACTTTAGCTCCTACAATGAGCAGTTCTTC. This gives the protein CASSWRDFSSYNEQFF.

This rearrangement joins TRBV7-2 to TRBJ1-1; tentatively, D is TRBD1 (5 bases). Trimming took 4 bases from V and 5 from J, leaving 14 bases between them. Germline V CDR1 and CDR2: SGHTA, FQGNSA. This CDR3 has 14 amino acids. CDR3 DNA: TGTGCCAGCAGCTCACAGGCTGGTTGGACTGAAGCTTTCTTT. Translation gives CASSSQAGWTEAFF. Using reference TRBV7-2 and TRBJ1-1 for the parts outside the CDR3, the full variable domain is GAGVSQSPSNKVTEKGKDVELRCDPISGHTALYWYRQSLGQGLEFLIYFQGNSAPDKSGLPSDRFSAERTGGSVSTLTIQRTQQEDSAVYLCASSSQAGWTEAFFGQGTRLTVV.

V usage is TRBV11-2 and J usage is TRBJ2-1; a weak D match, TRBD1 (6 bases). Germline CDR1 SGHAT, CDR2 FQNNGV. V gave up 3 bases and J gave up 6 bases, with 12 bases separating them. The CDR3 covers 14 residues. The CDR3 protein is CASSFSQGSNEQFF. The CDR3 nucleotides read TGTGCCAGCAGCTTCTCCCAGGGGTCCAATGAGCAGTTCTTC.